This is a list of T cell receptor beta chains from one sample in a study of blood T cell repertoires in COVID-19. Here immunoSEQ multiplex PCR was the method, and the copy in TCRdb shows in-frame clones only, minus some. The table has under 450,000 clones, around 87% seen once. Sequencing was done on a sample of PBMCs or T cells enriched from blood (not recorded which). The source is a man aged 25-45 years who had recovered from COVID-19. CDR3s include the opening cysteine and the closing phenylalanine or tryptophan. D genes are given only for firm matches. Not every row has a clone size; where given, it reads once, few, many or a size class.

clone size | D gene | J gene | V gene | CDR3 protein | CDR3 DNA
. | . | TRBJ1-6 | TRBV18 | CASSPWTASYNSPLHF | TGTGCCAGCTCACCTTGGACAGCCTCCTATAATTCACCCCTCCACTTT
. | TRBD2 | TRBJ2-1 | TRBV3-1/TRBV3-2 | CASSQTAGGLIEQFF | TGTGCCAGCAGCCAAACAGCGGGGGGCCTTATCGAGCAGTTCTTC
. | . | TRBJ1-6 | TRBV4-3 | CASSQDLGSSYNSPLHF | TGCGCCAGCAGCCAAGATCTGGGGAGCTCCTATAATTCACCCCTCCACTTT
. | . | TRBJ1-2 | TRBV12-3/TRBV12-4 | CASSSLTGSGYTF | TGTGCCAGCAGTTCTTTGACAGGTAGTGGCTACACCTTC
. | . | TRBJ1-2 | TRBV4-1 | CASSQGGAENYGYTF | TGCGCCAGCAGCCAAGGGGGAGCAGAGAACTATGGCTACACCTTC
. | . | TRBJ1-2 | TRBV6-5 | CASRAALTGYTF | TGTGCCAGCAGAGCTGCCTTAACGGGCTACACCTTC
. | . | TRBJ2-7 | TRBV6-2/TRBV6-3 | CASNYPGDRSSYEQYF | TGTGCCAGCAATTACCCCGGAGACAGGAGTTCCTACGAGCAGTACTTC
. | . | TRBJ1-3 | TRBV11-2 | CASSPPRAGNTIYF | TGTGCCAGCAGCCCGCCGCGGGCTGGAAACACCATATATTTT
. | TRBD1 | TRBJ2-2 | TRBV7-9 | CASTPTGGNTGELFF | TGTGCCAGCACTCCCACAGGGGGGAACACCGGGGAGCTGTTTTTT
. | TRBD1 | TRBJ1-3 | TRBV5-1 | CASSGEETGVSGNTIYF | TGCGCCAGCAGCGGGGAGGAAACAGGGGTGTCTGGAAACACCATATATTTT
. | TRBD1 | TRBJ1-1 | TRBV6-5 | CASSLGQGGAFF | TGTGCCAGCAGCCTAGGACAGGGGGGTGCTTTCTTT
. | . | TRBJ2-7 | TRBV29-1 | CSVVAGAAYEQYF | TGCAGCGTTGTGGCGGGGGCAGCTTACGAGCAGTACTTC
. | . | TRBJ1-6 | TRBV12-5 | CASGLGGRTLHF | TGTGCTAGTGGTTTGGGAGGGAGAACCCTCCACTTT
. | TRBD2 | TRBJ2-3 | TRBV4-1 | CASSHPLAGETDTQYF | TGCGCCAGCAGCCACCCTCTAGCGGGGGAGACAGATACGCAGTATTTT
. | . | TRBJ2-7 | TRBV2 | CASSVGLLYEQYF | TGTGCCAGCAGTGTGGGACTCCTATACGAGCAGTACTTC
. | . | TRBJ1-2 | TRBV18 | CASSPDSNYGYTF | TGTGCCAGCTCACCGGACTCAAACTATGGCTACACCTTC
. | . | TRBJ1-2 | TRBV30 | CAWSSGDPYGYTF | TGTGCCTGGAGTTCGGGAGACCCCTATGGCTACACCTTC
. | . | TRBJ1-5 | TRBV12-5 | CASGTKPTAQPQHF | TGTGCTAGTGGTACCAAGCCGACAGCTCAGCCCCAGCATTTT
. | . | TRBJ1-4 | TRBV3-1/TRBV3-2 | CASSQYTGGETEKLFF | TGTGCCAGCAGCCAGTATACAGGAGGGGAAACCGAAAAACTGTTTTTT
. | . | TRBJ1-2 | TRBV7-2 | CASSLGQFNYGYTF | TGTGCCAGCAGCTTAGGACAGTTCAACTATGGCTACACCTTC
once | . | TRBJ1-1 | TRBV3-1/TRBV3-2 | CASRPQRDKMNTEAFF | TGTGCCAGCCGCCCGCAAAGGGACAAAATGAACACTGAAGCTTTCTTT
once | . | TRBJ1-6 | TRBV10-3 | CAISEGQGPSPLHF | TGTGCCATCAGTGAAGGGCAGGGGCCTTCACCCCTCCACTTT
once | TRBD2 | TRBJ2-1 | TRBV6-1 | CASSELAGSYNEQFF | TGTGCCAGCAGTGAACTAGCGGGGTCCTACAATGAGCAGTTCTTC
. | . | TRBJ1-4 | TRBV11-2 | CASSLERGRWEKLFF | TGTGCCAGCAGCTTAGAGCGGGGGCGGTGGGAAAAACTGTTTTTT
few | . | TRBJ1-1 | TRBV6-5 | CASSYSAGNTEAFF | TGTGCCAGCAGTTACTCAGCGGGTAACACTGAAGCTTTCTTT
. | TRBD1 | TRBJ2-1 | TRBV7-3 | CASSPSLTGTGVTRSFHNEQFF | TGTGCCAGCAGCCCCTCTCTAACCGGGACAGGGGTAACTAGATCGTTCCACAATGAGCAGTTCTTC
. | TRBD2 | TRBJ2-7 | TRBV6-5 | CASRTPSGYEQYF | TGTGCCAGTCGCACCCCTAGCGGCTACGAGCAGTACTTC
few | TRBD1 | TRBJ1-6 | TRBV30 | CAWSAMTGDNSPLHF | TGTGCCTGGAGTGCCATGACAGGGGATAATTCACCCCTCCACTTT